What follows is one T cell receptor beta chain and its context. Its cognate antigen has yet to be identified. Base-call qualities are not available, and no considerably larger clone is one nucleotide away. Trimming leaves V shorter by 0 bases and J shorter by 11 bases, with the junction holding 13 bases beyond the gene matches. The CDR3, from cysteine to phenylalanine, totals 16 residues. The retained sequence is limited to the CDR3, 48 bases, with the frame set at the first base. As encoded in the germline V gene (reference sequence), CDR1 is SGHNT while CDR2 is YYREEE. This entry comes from a study of T cell changes during pregnancy in multiple sclerosis (dated by TCRdb to between 2018 and 2021). Turning to the overall study: The study looked at changes in the T cell repertoire across pregnancy in women with multiple sclerosis.

The method was the immunoSEQ multiplex PCR assay. As stored in TCRdb, this immuneACCESS dataset retains in-frame rearrangements with V and J assigned. A fraction of the clones does not appear; measured against another copy, unresolved V genes explain less than half of the discrepancy, and the remainder lacks a known reason. This sample is represented by roughly 84,000 clones; 80% to 95% of them were singletons. Around 1.4% of the sample goes to the ten largest clones. The chain couples TRBV5-4 to TRBJ2-1; TRBD2 aligns with 8 central bases. This clonotype was obtained from a female donor in good health, enrolled as a control in a pregnancy study. Sequenced here: peripheral blood, sampled in the third trimester of pregnancy. CDR3 sequence: CASSLGGGAGDGKQFF. The sequence in DNA is TGTGCCAGCAGCTTGGGAGGGGGAGCGGGAGACGGGAAGCAGTTCTTC.